These 19 T cell receptor beta chains were sequenced from one sample in a study of T cell repertoires in cytomegalovirus infection. TCRdb analysed the reads with MiXCR anew, one entry per CDR3 protein. The sample has about 310,000 distinct CDR3 sequences, roughly a sixth seen once. Sequenced: PBMCs. These receptors came from a human donor in good health (CMV status not recorded). Some clones in this sample may be carry-over from other donors' samples.

As concerns this clonotype: This sequence may be a read error, since a much larger clone differs from it by one base. This chain links TRBV7-9 with TRBJ2-3, with 9 bases fitting TRBD2. With 5 bases clipped from V and 4 bases from J, the junction kept 19 bases outside the gene matches. CDR1 and CDR2 (germline): SEHNR, FQNEAQ (reference sequence). This CDR3 is 19 amino acids long. The CDR3 sequence: CASSNGASGTSRRSDTQYF. For the CDR3, the DNA is TGTGCCAGCAGCAACGGCGCTAGCGGGACTTCACGGAGATCAGATACGCAGTATTTT.

This clonotype was counted many times. This chain uses TRBV7-9 with TRBJ1-1; 7 bases are a match to TRBD1. This CDR3 is 16 amino acids long. Looked up from germline, CDR1 is SEHNR and CDR2 is FQNEAQ (reference sequence). J gave up 4 bases and V 4 bases, and 12 bases lay outside the gene matches. Written as DNA, the CDR3 is TGTGCCAGCAGCTCTGGACAGGAGAGGTGGGGCACTGAAGCTTTCTTT. As protein: CASSSGQERWGTEAFF.

The chain has TRBV7-3 and TRBJ1-6; a weak D match, TRBD1 (5 bases). The germline V gene encodes CDR1 SGHTA and CDR2 FQGTGA. CDR3 length: 16 amino acids. Trimming stripped 0 bases from V and 6 bases from J, with 12 bases between. Here the CDR3 reads CASSLTQAGTNSPLHF. The CDR3 DNA follows: TGTGCCAGCAGCTTAACGCAGGCGGGGACTAATTCACCCCTCCACTTT.

This clonotype was seen more than once but under ten times. This chain connects TRBV4-1 to TRBJ1-1; D gene uncertain. Trimming cost V 3 bases and J 5 bases, with 10 bases left between them. There are 13 residues in the CDR3. Germline V gene lookup returns CDR1 MGHRA and CDR2 YSYEKL. CDR3 in amino acids: CASSHPGLTEAFF. In DNA form, the CDR3 reads TGCGCCAGCAGCCATCCTGGACTGACTGAAGCTTTCTTT.

This clonotype showed up many times. The gene calls are TRBV6-1 and TRBJ2-1, with TRBD2 matching over 10 bases. Germline CDR1 MNHNS, CDR2 SASEGT. The CDR3 extends over 15 amino acids. V shed 5 bases and J 5 bases; nucleotides not matched to a gene: 6. CDR3 coding DNA: TGTGCCAGCAGTCCGGGACTAGCGTCACACAATGAGCAGTTCTTC. It is translated as CASSPGLASHNEQFF.

Note on this clonotype: A read error may be the cause here, since a much bigger clone is one base away. The conserved closing phenylalanine or tryptophan is absent in this CDR3, likely reflecting a read error. The CDR3 nucleotides are TGTGCCAGCAGGCATAAAGCAGGGTCAGATACGCAGTATTTA. Translation: CASRHKAGSDTQYL. This chain joins TRBV7-6 and TRBJ2-3, with D tentatively TRBD1 (5 bases). V lost 6 bases and J lost 4, with 14 bases in between. The germline V gene has CDR1 SGHVS and CDR2 FNYEAQ. The CDR3 runs 14 residues.

The chain employs TRBV6-6 and TRBJ1-4; weak D call: TRBD1 (5 bases). The V end lost 0 bases, the J end lost 0 bases, and 11 bases lay between the germline ends. Germline V lookup: CDR1 MNHNY, CDR2 SVGAGI (reference sequence). The CDR3 is 17 amino acids. The DNA of the CDR3 is TGTGCCAGCAGTTACTCACTTTCAGGGACAACTAATGAAAAACTGTTTTTT. Amino acid sequence: CASSYSLSGTTNEKLFF.

The gene calls are TRBV29-1 and TRBJ2-1; TRBD1 matches 9 bases. The trim removed 0 bases at V and 3 bases at J, leaving 6 bases unmatched. Germline CDR1 is SQVTM and CDR2 is ANQGSEA. The CDR3 spans 16 residues. CDR3 sequence: CSVEDPDRGSYNEQFF. The DNA of the CDR3 is TGCAGCGTTGAAGATCCGGACAGGGGAAGCTACAATGAGCAGTTCTTC.

This clonotype was recorded at least ten times. V gene TRBV7-6 combines with J gene TRBJ2-3; D ambiguous. The germline V gene has CDR1 SGHVS and CDR2 FNYEAQ. This CDR3 region has 15 residues. Deletions cut 1 base from V and 0 bases from J, with 8 bases between. CDR3 in DNA: TGTGCCAGCAGCTTAGACTTATCTAGCACAGATACGCAGTATTTT. Its translation: CASSLDLSSTDTQYF.

The genes are TRBV28 and TRBJ1-4; TRBD1 matches at 11 bases. J was trimmed by 6 bases and V by 6 bases; bases with no gene match: 9. The V gene's germline CDR1 is MDHEN and CDR2 SYDVKM. This CDR3 is 16 amino acids long. The CDR3 bases are TGTGCCAGCAGACCGAATGGACAGGGGGCGTATGAAAAACTGTTTTTT. This translates into CASRPNGQGAYEKLFF.

The sample holds many counts of this clonotype. The V and J genes are TRBV12-3 or TRBV12-4 and TRBJ2-1, with D maybe TRBD2 (6 bases). Trimming shortened V by 2 bases and J by 5 bases, and 13 bases separated the two germline ends. The CDR3 extends over 15 amino acids. The CDR3 DNA sequence: TGTGCCAGCAGTTTAATGGGGACTGCCCACAATGAGCAGTTCTTC. Translated: CASSLMGTAHNEQFF.

The chain employs TRBV5-4 and TRBJ2-5, with 12 bases fitting TRBD2. Germline lookup yields CDR1 SGHNT and CDR2 YYREEE (reference sequence). The CDR3 runs 16 residues. Trimming took 4 bases from V and 5 from J; bases not matched to a gene: 9. CDR3 loop: CASSRATSGGRETQYF. The CDR3 DNA sequence: TGTGCCAGCAGCCGAGCCACTAGCGGGGGGCGGGAGACCCAGTACTTC.

The genes are TRBV29-1 and TRBJ1-5; no reliable D call. Germline V gene lookup returns CDR1 SQVTM and CDR2 ANQGSEA. The CDR3 runs to 13 residues. V shed 6 bases and J shed 5 bases, with 14 bases lying between them. The CDR3 nucleotides read TGCAGCGTGGCCCTTGATTGGGATCAGCCCCAGCATTTT. Protein: CSVALDWDQPQHF.

The chain carries TRBV19 and TRBJ2-1, with 13 bases that match TRBD2. This CDR3 has 18 residues. With V trimmed by 5 bases and J by 7 bases, 14 bases remained unmatched. Germline V gene sequence: CDR1 LNHDA, CDR2 SQIVND (reference sequence). CDR3 sequence reads: CASSHLSRLAGGGNEQFF. The CDR3 coding sequence is TGTGCCAGTAGTCACCTTTCAAGACTAGCGGGGGGTGGGAATGAGCAGTTCTTC.

To note about this clonotype: One end of the junction varies from germline; a read error may be responsible. The genes are TRBV7-9 and TRBJ1-1; a possible D gene is TRBD1 (5 bases). This CDR3 is built from 13 residues. Germline V lookup: CDR1 SEHNR, CDR2 FQNEAQ (reference sequence). The CDR3 nucleotides read TGTGCCAGCAGCTTTTCAGGGAACACTGAAGCTTCCTTT. Translated: CASSFSGNTEASF.

The chain uses TRBV6-5 and TRBJ1-6, with 8 bases aligning to TRBD1. Germline V gene data show CDR1 as MNHEY and CDR2 as SVGAGI. This CDR3 region has 16 residues. The V gene end was trimmed by 6 bases and the J gene end by 9 bases; junction bases not matched to a gene: 13. CDR3 coding DNA: TGTGCCAGCAGAGAGGACAGGGCACACCAATCTTCACCCCTCCACTTT. This codes for CASREDRAHQSSPLHF.

Of note for this clonotype: This may stem from a read error, because a much larger clone lies one nucleotide away. The rearrangement links TRBV7-2 to TRBJ2-5; 9 bases are a match to TRBD2. The CDR3 spans 17 residues. Germline-derived CDR1 and CDR2 are SGHTA and FQGNSA. Losses at the gene ends were 1 base for V and 4 bases for J; bases not matched to a gene: 10. CDR3 in amino acids: CASSLVGGRGGRETQYF. In DNA, the CDR3 is TGTGCCAGCAGCTTAGTCGGGGGGCGGGGGGGCCGAGAGACCCAGTACTTC.

This clonotype was seen once. This chain joins TRBV20-1 and TRBJ1-5; D might be TRBD1 (6 bases). Looked up from germline, CDR1 is DFQATT and CDR2 is SNEGSKA (reference sequence). The CDR3 has 16 amino acids. The germline V and J ends were trimmed by 0 bases and 1 base, with 13 bases remaining between them. The CDR3 DNA is TGCAGTGCTAGAGACCCGACAGGATCCAGCAATCAGCCCCAGCATTTT. Amino acids: CSARDPTGSSNQPQHF.

V and J are TRBV6-5 and TRBJ2-2, with 9 bases identical to TRBD1. CDR3 length equals 16 residues. Germline CDR1 MNHEY, CDR2 SVGAGI. The V and J ends lost 5 bases and 6 bases, in that order; junction bases with no gene match: 10. CDR3 nucleotide sequence: TGTGCCAGCAGTCGAACGGCCGGGACAGGGCCCGGGGAGCTGTTTTTT. It is translated as CASSRTAGTGPGELFF.